The rows below give T cell receptor beta chains drawn from one sample of a study of T-cell memory formation after mild COVID-19. TCRdb used MiXCR to reprocess the 5' RACE reads, holding one entry per CDR3 protein. Of roughly 180,000 distinct CDR3 sequences in the sample, 11% were seen once. The source material was PBMCs or a T cell subset sorted from them (not recorded which). The receptors come from a young man who had mild COVID-19 (a few samples of this study predate the infection). Cell type and time point are not known. Both conserved end residues are part of each CDR3. D genes are given only for firm matches. Rows give clone size only sometimes, using once, few, many, or a class for an expanded clone.

cdr3_aa: CSARDRVTEAFF; cdr3_nt: TGCAGTGCTAGAGACAGGGTCACTGAAGCTTTCTTT; clone_size: .; v_call: TRBV20-1; d_call: .; j_call: TRBJ1-1
cdr3_aa: CASSLVGAGEDTQYF; cdr3_nt: TGCGCCAGCAGCTTGGTCGGAGCGGGGGAGGATACGCAGTATTTT; clone_size: few; v_call: TRBV5-1; d_call: TRBD2; j_call: TRBJ2-3
cdr3_aa: CASSYQPTGTAYGYTF; cdr3_nt: TGTGCCAGCAGTTATCAACCTACCGGGACAGCCTATGGCTACACCTTC; clone_size: few; v_call: TRBV6-6; d_call: TRBD1; j_call: TRBJ1-2
cdr3_aa: CAISEELVQETQYF; cdr3_nt: TGTGCCATCAGTGAGGAGTTAGTCCAAGAGACCCAGTACTTC; clone_size: many; v_call: TRBV10-3; d_call: .; j_call: TRBJ2-5
cdr3_aa: CASSRPGGSGANVLTF; cdr3_nt: TGTGCCAGCAGCCGACCCGGGGGCTCTGGGGCCAACGTCCTGACTTTC; clone_size: .; v_call: TRBV7-3; d_call: .; j_call: TRBJ2-6
cdr3_aa: CASSQGEFGYTF; cdr3_nt: TGTGCCAGCTCACAAGGGGAGTTCGGCTACACCTTC; clone_size: .; v_call: TRBV18; d_call: .; j_call: TRBJ1-2
cdr3_aa: CASSSLRQGAWTEAFF; cdr3_nt: TGTGCCAGCAGCTCCCTCCGACAGGGGGCATGGACTGAAGCTTTCTTT; clone_size: .; v_call: TRBV5-6; d_call: TRBD1; j_call: TRBJ1-1
cdr3_aa: CASRSQGMTGELFF; cdr3_nt: TGTGCCAGCAGATCACAGGGGATGACCGGGGAGCTGTTTTTT; clone_size: few; v_call: TRBV2; d_call: TRBD1; j_call: TRBJ2-2
cdr3_aa: CASSRGGPGELFF; cdr3_nt: TGTGCCAGCAGTCGGGGGGGTCCCGGGGAGCTGTTTTTT; clone_size: few; v_call: TRBV5-6; d_call: TRBD2; j_call: TRBJ2-2
cdr3_aa: CASSPVDSTDTQYF; cdr3_nt: TGTGCCAGCAGCCCAGTAGACAGTACAGATACGCAGTATTTT; clone_size: .; v_call: TRBV7-2; d_call: .; j_call: TRBJ2-3
cdr3_aa: CAWKRLGSTEAFF; cdr3_nt: TGTGCCTGGAAGCGACTGGGGAGCACTGAAGCTTTCTTT; clone_size: .; v_call: TRBV30; d_call: .; j_call: TRBJ1-1
cdr3_aa: CSAPSRHGQETQYF; cdr3_nt: TGCAGTGCCCCCTCTCGACATGGGCAAGAGACCCAGTACTTC; clone_size: .; v_call: TRBV20-1; d_call: .; j_call: TRBJ2-5
cdr3_aa: CASSHPGQGFHEQYF; cdr3_nt: TGTGCCAGCAGCCATCCGGGACAGGGGTTCCACGAGCAGTACTTC; clone_size: few; v_call: TRBV7-9; d_call: TRBD1; j_call: TRBJ2-7
cdr3_aa: CASSRDFRGLTDTQYF; cdr3_nt: TGTGCCAGCAGCCGGGACTTCCGGGGCCTGACAGATACGCAGTATTTT; clone_size: .; v_call: TRBV6-2/TRBV6-3; d_call: .; j_call: TRBJ2-3
cdr3_aa: CASSLATAQGAYEQYF; cdr3_nt: TGCGCCAGCAGCTTGGCCACCGCGCAGGGGGCCTACGAGCAGTACTTC; clone_size: few; v_call: TRBV5-1; d_call: TRBD1; j_call: TRBJ2-7
cdr3_aa: CASSANLGRSGEQFF; cdr3_nt: TGTGCCAGTAGTGCAAACTTAGGGAGGAGCGGTGAGCAGTTCTTC; clone_size: few; v_call: TRBV19; d_call: .; j_call: TRBJ2-1
cdr3_aa: CASSPYTDGTVSEAFF; cdr3_nt: TGTGCCAGCTCACCTTACACCGACGGGACAGTTAGTGAAGCTTTCTTT; clone_size: few; v_call: TRBV18; d_call: TRBD1; j_call: TRBJ1-1
cdr3_aa: CASSYSDRGSYEQYF; cdr3_nt: TGTGCCAGCAGTTACTCGGACAGGGGATCCTACGAGCAGTACTTC; clone_size: few; v_call: TRBV6-5; d_call: TRBD1; j_call: TRBJ2-7
cdr3_aa: CASSPPGSRHEQFF; cdr3_nt: TGTGCCAGCTCACCACCGGGCAGTCGCCATGAGCAGTTCTTC; clone_size: .; v_call: TRBV18; d_call: .; j_call: TRBJ2-1
cdr3_aa: CSGQGGGGAAFF; cdr3_nt: TGCAGCGGTCAAGGGGGGGGCGGGGCCGCTTTCTTT; clone_size: few; v_call: TRBV29-1; d_call: .; j_call: TRBJ1-1
cdr3_aa: CASSQPRGGPIGTDTQYF; cdr3_nt: TGTGCCAGCAGCCAACCCCGAGGGGGGCCAATTGGCACAGATACGCAGTATTTT; clone_size: .; v_call: TRBV14; d_call: .; j_call: TRBJ2-3
cdr3_aa: CASSQSQGGEQFF; cdr3_nt: TGCGCCAGCAGTCAATCCCAGGGTGGTGAGCAGTTCTTC; clone_size: few; v_call: TRBV23-1; d_call: .; j_call: TRBJ2-1
cdr3_aa: CASSLRLAGASSYEQYF; cdr3_nt: TGCGCCAGCAGCTTGAGGCTAGCGGGGGCAAGCTCCTACGAGCAGTACTTC; clone_size: few; v_call: TRBV5-1; d_call: TRBD2; j_call: TRBJ2-7
cdr3_aa: CASSSYLGANTGELFF; cdr3_nt: TGTGCCAGCAGCTCCTATTTGGGGGCGAACACCGGGGAGCTGTTTTTT; clone_size: few; v_call: TRBV7-2; d_call: .; j_call: TRBJ2-2
cdr3_aa: CASSQEGTGLISGANVLTF; cdr3_nt: TGCGCCAGCAGCCAAGAAGGGACAGGCCTTATCTCTGGGGCCAACGTCCTGACTTTC; clone_size: .; v_call: TRBV4-1; d_call: TRBD1; j_call: TRBJ2-6
cdr3_aa: CASSLGTGRGVYEQFF; cdr3_nt: TGCGCCAGCAGCTTGGGGACAGGGCGGGGTGTCTATGAGCAGTTCTTC; clone_size: many; v_call: TRBV5-1; d_call: TRBD1; j_call: TRBJ2-1
cdr3_aa: CASSLRTVDGYTF; cdr3_nt: TGCGCCAGCAGCCTCCGGACAGTAGATGGCTACACCTTC; clone_size: many; v_call: TRBV5-1; d_call: .; j_call: TRBJ1-2
cdr3_aa: CASSFDLQDTQYF; cdr3_nt: TGTGCCAGCAGTTTTGACCTCCAAGATACGCAGTATTTT; clone_size: .; v_call: TRBV12-3/TRBV12-4; d_call: .; j_call: TRBJ2-3
cdr3_aa: CASSLAGQGQETQYF; cdr3_nt: TGCGCCAGCAGCTTGGCCGGACAGGGCCAAGAGACCCAGTACTTC; clone_size: few; v_call: TRBV5-1; d_call: TRBD1; j_call: TRBJ2-5
cdr3_aa: CASRQETQYF; cdr3_nt: TGTGCCAGCAGACAGGAGACCCAGTACTTC; clone_size: few; v_call: TRBV6-2/TRBV6-3; d_call: .; j_call: TRBJ2-5
cdr3_aa: CASSLEGRGYTF; cdr3_nt: TGTGCCAGCAGCTTAGAGGGCCGCGGCTACACCTTC; clone_size: few; v_call: TRBV11-2; d_call: .; j_call: TRBJ1-2
cdr3_aa: CASRWNRGGGYTF; cdr3_nt: TGTGCCAGCAGATGGAACAGGGGAGGAGGCTACACCTTC; clone_size: many; v_call: TRBV11-2; d_call: TRBD1; j_call: TRBJ1-2
cdr3_aa: CSASAPEGPTEAFF; cdr3_nt: TGCAGTGCTAGTGCCCCCGAAGGGCCCACTGAAGCTTTCTTT; clone_size: .; v_call: TRBV20-1; d_call: .; j_call: TRBJ1-1
cdr3_aa: CASSSQSYGYTF; cdr3_nt: TGTGCCAGCAGCTCACAGTCCTATGGCTACACCTTC; clone_size: many; v_call: TRBV7-2; d_call: .; j_call: TRBJ1-2
cdr3_aa: CASSDPPTGNYGYTF; cdr3_nt: TGTGCCAGCAGCGACCCCCCGACCGGGAACTATGGCTACACCTTC; clone_size: .; v_call: TRBV7-9; d_call: .; j_call: TRBJ1-2
cdr3_aa: CASSGSGDRGLEQFF; cdr3_nt: TGCGCCAGCAGCGGTTCAGGGGACAGGGGGCTGGAGCAGTTCTTC; clone_size: few; v_call: TRBV5-1; d_call: TRBD1; j_call: TRBJ2-1
cdr3_aa: CASSYPGSSGEAFF; cdr3_nt: TGTGCCAGCAGTTACCCCGGATCATCCGGAGAAGCTTTCTTT; clone_size: .; v_call: TRBV6-2/TRBV6-3; d_call: .; j_call: TRBJ1-1
cdr3_aa: CASTPQGAYNEQFF; cdr3_nt: TGTGCCAGCACCCCACAGGGGGCCTACAATGAGCAGTTCTTC; clone_size: many; v_call: TRBV9; d_call: TRBD1; j_call: TRBJ2-1
cdr3_aa: CASSKFGGQETQYF; cdr3_nt: TGTGCCAGCAGTAAATTTGGGGGGCAAGAGACCCAGTACTTC; clone_size: .; v_call: TRBV6-5; d_call: .; j_call: TRBJ2-5
cdr3_aa: CASSRPPGLADQETQYF; cdr3_nt: TGCGCCAGCAGCCGCCCCCCGGGACTAGCGGACCAAGAGACCCAGTACTTC; clone_size: .; v_call: TRBV5-1; d_call: TRBD2; j_call: TRBJ2-5
cdr3_aa: CASSLGGAPTDTQYF; cdr3_nt: TGCGCCAGCAGCTTGGGAGGGGCCCCAACAGATACGCAGTATTTT; clone_size: many; v_call: TRBV5-1; d_call: .; j_call: TRBJ2-3
cdr3_aa: CASSLTGTGNIGSPLHF; cdr3_nt: TGTGCCAGCTCACTCACCGGGACAGGGAATATAGGGTCACCCCTCCACTTT; clone_size: few; v_call: TRBV18; d_call: TRBD1; j_call: TRBJ1-6
cdr3_aa: CASSFGSTSQETQYF; cdr3_nt: TGTGCCAGCAGCTTCGGATCGACTAGCCAAGAGACCCAGTACTTC; clone_size: many; v_call: TRBV7-2; d_call: .; j_call: TRBJ2-5
cdr3_aa: CASSLQPGAGELFF; cdr3_nt: TGTGCCAGCAGCTTACAACCGGGGGCCGGGGAGCTGTTTTTT; clone_size: .; v_call: TRBV7-3; d_call: .; j_call: TRBJ2-2
cdr3_aa: CASSHRDLREQYF; cdr3_nt: TGTGCCAGCAGCCACCGGGACTTGAGAGAGCAGTACTTC; clone_size: .; v_call: TRBV3-1; d_call: .; j_call: TRBJ2-7
cdr3_aa: CASRPLYSDTQYF; cdr3_nt: TGTGCCAGCAGGCCCCTATACTCAGATACGCAGTATTTT; clone_size: few; v_call: TRBV6-5; d_call: .; j_call: TRBJ2-3
cdr3_aa: CSVAPAGNAEAFF; cdr3_nt: TGCAGCGTTGCCCCGGCCGGCAATGCTGAAGCTTTCTTT; clone_size: few; v_call: TRBV29-1; d_call: .; j_call: TRBJ1-1
cdr3_aa: CASSGITDTQYF; cdr3_nt: TGTGCCAGCAGTGGGATCACAGATACGCAGTATTTT; clone_size: few; v_call: TRBV28; d_call: .; j_call: TRBJ2-3
cdr3_aa: CASSLAGVRGNEQFF; cdr3_nt: TGTGCCAGCAGCCTAGCGGGGGTTCGAGGCAATGAGCAGTTCTTC; clone_size: .; v_call: TRBV6-2/TRBV6-3; d_call: TRBD2; j_call: TRBJ2-1
cdr3_aa: CASSQPLAGRLMETQYF; cdr3_nt: TGTGCCAGCAGCCAACCGTTGGCGGGGAGGCTAATGGAGACCCAGTACTTC; clone_size: few; v_call: TRBV14; d_call: .; j_call: TRBJ2-5
cdr3_aa: CASSYSRGAGEAFF; cdr3_nt: TGTGCCAGCAGTTACTCCCGGGGGGCTGGGGAAGCTTTCTTT; clone_size: few; v_call: TRBV6-5; d_call: .; j_call: TRBJ1-1
cdr3_aa: CASSSTGSSGNNIYF; cdr3_nt: TGTGCCAGCAGCTCAACAGGGAGCTCTGGAAACAACATATATTTT; clone_size: few; v_call: TRBV5-6; d_call: .; j_call: TRBJ1-3
cdr3_aa: CAISETRDRNEKLFF; cdr3_nt: TGTGCCATCAGTGAGACCCGGGACAGGAATGAAAAACTGTTTTTT; clone_size: few; v_call: TRBV10-3; d_call: TRBD1; j_call: TRBJ1-4